This TCR beta chain was sequenced for a study of PD-1 blockade in classical Hodgkin lymphoma (dated by TCRdb to the early 2020s). Regarding the study in general: Nivolumab dosing was 3 mg/kg intravenously every 2 weeks, continuing until either disease progression or unacceptable toxicity. The study used TCR beta sequencing and CyTOF to define a peripheral blood immune signature of response to PD-1 blockade in classical Hodgkin lymphoma.

On this clone itself: It has no known antigen specificity. No clone much larger than this one lies a single base away; base qualities are absent.

Genomic DNA was isolated using the Qiagen DNeasy kit from unsorted PBMCs as well as from negatively selected CD4+ and CD8+ fractions. TCR beta CDR3 regions were subjected to amplification by immunoSEQ multiplex PCR with primers that anneal to V and J segments. Amplification bias was minimized using a synthetic immune receptor repertoire, and residual bias was removed computationally after sequencing. The study's processing was this. Custom Python scripts were used to quantify repertoire diversity as the Shannon entropy index. Unsorted, CD4+ and CD8+ repertoires were analyzed separately, except in combined analyses where CD4+ and CD8+ sequences were merged in silico. A clone counted as expanded when the clone's frequency after treatment rose at least 2-fold relative to C1D1, and clones undetected at baseline were given a pseudocount of 0.5. Singleton clones were defined as clones with 0 or 1 copy at C1D1, and non-singleton clones were defined as clones with 2 or more copies. Clones expanded in unsorted samples were annotated as CD4+, CD8+ or unknown by matching protein sequences in sorted samples from the same patient. Wilcoxon tests on paired samples were used to test diversity changes from C1D1 to C4D1. TCRdb carries this immuneACCESS record with in-frame sequences only. Its versions omit some clonotypes, under half of them owing to an unresolved V gene in the studies checked, with the rest unexplained. That table is the source of V, J and clone size, and D and trimming were worked out from the DNA. The sample table shows around 25,000 clones, and 60% to 80% are seen once. The top ten constitute around 21% of the sample.

CDR1 and CDR2 were assigned from the germline V gene as SGHDN and FVKESK. The CDR3 spans 16 residues, from the cysteine through the phenylalanine. Only CDR3 DNA is held: 48 bases, read in frame from base 1. V is reduced by 4 bases and J by 3 bases, leaving a spacing of 18 bases between them. General study outcomes and caveats: Lower diversity was seen in patients whose nivolumab began less than 1 year after ASCT, and these patients were left out of later analyses so that immune reconstitution would not confound the results. A significant rise by C4D1 was seen in CD4+ but not CD8+ TCR diversity (p=0.0027 vs p=0.16), with the rise being most apparent in complete responders (p=0.02). Trial patients with a complete response had baseline diversity similar to that of newly diagnosed patients, while partial responders and progressors had significantly lower diversity. Baseline TCR diversity was reported to be lower in newly diagnosed patients than in healthy donors and to be lower still in relapsed/refractory patients. The study covered only a single clinical trial cohort, and the causes of the repertoire differences, possibly disease activity or prior therapy, were still not defined.

The time point label here, explained by the study, means: cycle 4 day 1 (C4D1), after 5 to 7 weeks of nivolumab. All trial patients had relapsed after autologous stem cell transplantation, with cohorts A, B and C differing in prior brentuximab vedotin exposure. The trial cohort was composed of approximately 56 patients with relapsed/refractory classical Hodgkin lymphoma, for whom complete response, partial response or progressive disease was recorded as best overall response. Single-agent nivolumab was administered to trial patients in the multi-cohort phase II CheckMate 205 trial. An independent review committee assessed best overall response by applying the 2007 International Working Group response criteria. Trial PBMCs were collected just before the start of nivolumab (C1D1) and during therapy at cycle 2 day 1 and cycle 4 day 1. Peripheral blood was collected in 8 mL Vacutainer Cell Preparation Tubes, from which PBMCs were isolated by centrifugation and then cryopreserved.

The rearranged segments are TRBV14 and TRBJ1-1; the D gene remains uncertain. This specimen consisted of peripheral blood mononuclear cells (PBMCs), obtained before the fourth cycle of nivolumab. This clonotype was obtained from a human donor with classical Hodgkin lymphoma. CDR3 sequence: CASSPSAGWRYTEAFF. The nucleotide sequence is TGTGCCAGCAGCCCCAGTGCGGGGTGGAGATACACTGAAGCTTTCTTT.